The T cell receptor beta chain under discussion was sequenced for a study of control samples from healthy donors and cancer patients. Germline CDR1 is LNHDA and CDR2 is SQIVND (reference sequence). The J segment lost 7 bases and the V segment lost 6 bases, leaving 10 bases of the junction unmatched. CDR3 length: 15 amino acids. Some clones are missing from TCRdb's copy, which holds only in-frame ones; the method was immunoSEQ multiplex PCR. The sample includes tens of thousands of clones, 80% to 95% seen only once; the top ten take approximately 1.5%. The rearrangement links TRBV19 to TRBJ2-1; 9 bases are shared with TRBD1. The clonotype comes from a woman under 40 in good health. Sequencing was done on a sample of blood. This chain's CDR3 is CASRGGTGFINEQFF. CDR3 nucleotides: TGTGCCAGTAGGGGGGGGACAGGGTTTATTAATGAGCAGTTCTTC. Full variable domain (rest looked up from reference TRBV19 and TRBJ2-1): DGGITQSPKYLFRKEGQNVTLSCEQNLNHDAMYWYRQDPGQGLRLIYYSQIVNDFQKGDIAEGYSVSREKKESFPLTVTSAQKNPTAFYLCASRGGTGFINEQFFGPGTRLTVL.